This record looks at one TCR beta chain sequence and its context. Its antigen is as yet unknown. The sample is drawn from a study of STAT3 mutations in large granular lymphocyte leukemia. Notes on the study in general: Persisting codominant clonotypes may have hidden a small pathogenic clone. Every T-cell large granular lymphocyte leukemia patient had at least one immunodominant TCR beta clonotype.

The CDR3 contains 11 residues. V was shortened by 1 base and J by 7 bases, with 7 bases between the two germline ends. CDR1 is GTSNPN, CDR2 SVGIG, per germline (reference sequence). TCRdb keeps only in-frame clones here, not all; method: immunoSEQ multiplex PCR. The sample shows 2,500 to 3,500 clones, roughly 90% of them seen only once. Specimen: peripheral blood mononuclear cells. V is TRBV30 and J is TRBJ1-2, with D unclear. This TCR came from a man in his forties with T-cell large granular lymphocyte leukemia. Some clones in this sample may be carry-over from other donors' samples. The DNA of the CDR3 is TGTGCCTGGAGTGAAGGTCCTGGCTACACCTTC. This gives the protein CAWSEGPGYTF.